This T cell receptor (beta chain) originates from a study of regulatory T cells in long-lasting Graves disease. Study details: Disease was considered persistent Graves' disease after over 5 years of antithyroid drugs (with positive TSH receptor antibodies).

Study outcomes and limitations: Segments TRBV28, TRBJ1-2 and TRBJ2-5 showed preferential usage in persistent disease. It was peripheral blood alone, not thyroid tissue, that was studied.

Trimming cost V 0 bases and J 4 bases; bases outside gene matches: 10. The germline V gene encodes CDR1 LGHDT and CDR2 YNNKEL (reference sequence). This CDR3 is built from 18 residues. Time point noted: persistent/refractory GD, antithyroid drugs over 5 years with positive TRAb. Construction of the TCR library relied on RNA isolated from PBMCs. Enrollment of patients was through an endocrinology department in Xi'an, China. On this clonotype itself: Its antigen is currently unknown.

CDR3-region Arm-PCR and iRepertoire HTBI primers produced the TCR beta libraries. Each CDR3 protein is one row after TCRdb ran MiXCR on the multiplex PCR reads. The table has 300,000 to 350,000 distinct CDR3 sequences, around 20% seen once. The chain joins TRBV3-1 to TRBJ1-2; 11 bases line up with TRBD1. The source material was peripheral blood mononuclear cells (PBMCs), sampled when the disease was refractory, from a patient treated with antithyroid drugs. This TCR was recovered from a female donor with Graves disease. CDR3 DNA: TGTGCCAGCAGCCAAGAATACCAGATGGGACAGGGGGGCTATGGCTACACCTTC. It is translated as CASSQEYQMGQGGYGYTF.